What follows is one TCR beta chain and its context. These data belong to a study of blood T cell repertoires in COVID-19. As originally analysed: Quantification of nucleated cells was approximated via reference gene primer amplification. Assay: immunoSEQ multiplex PCR; the TCRdb copy retains only in-frame clones and omits some. The DNA was the basis for D and trimming; V, J and clone size are from that table. The table records under 200,000 clones, roughly 83% of them present only once. The length of the CDR3 is 15 residues. Per germline, CDR1 SGHKS and CDR2 YYEKEE (reference sequence). V lost 0 bases and J lost 2, with 9 bases in between.

The chain employs TRBV5-5 and TRBJ1-5, with D possibly being TRBD1 (5 bases). The TCR originated in a woman between 40 and 55 years old with COVID-19, enrolled during active disease. The sequenced sample was peripheral blood. The CDR3 DNA follows: TGTGCCAGCAGCTTGGGATCGGGGGGCAATCAGCCCCAGCATTTT. Its translation is CASSLGSGGNQPQHF. Based on the CDR3 plus reference TRBV5-5 and TRBJ1-5, the full variable domain is DAGVTQSPTHLIKTRGQQVTLRCSPISGHKSVSWYQQVLGQGPQFIFQYYEKEERGRGNFPDRFSARQFPNYSSELNVNALLLGDSALYLCASSLGSGGNQPQHFGDGTRLSIL.